Below are 32 T cell receptor beta chains sequenced from a single sample in a study of shared clonotypes between healthy human individuals (dated by TCRdb to 2018 to 2020). CD8 naive samples consisted of CD45RO-negative cells that were positively selected for CCR7, yielding a CD45RA+CCR7+ population without TemRA cells. Libraries were built with the immunoSEQ multiplex PCR assay. TCRdb mirrors the immuneACCESS table, restricted to in-frame sequences. Some clones are absent from its copies; in checked studies, under half trace to an unresolved V gene, and the reason for the others is unknown. Recorded for this sample are around 2,000,000 clones; just over 90% of them occurred a single time. Of the sample, more than 1.5% falls within the top ten clones. The sequenced sample was naive CD8+ T cells from PBMCs. Explained via the paper, the cell subset or site label denotes: CD45RA+CCR7+. The source is a man between 18 and 35 years old in good health. Some clones in this sample may be carry-over from other donors' samples.

CDR3 sequence: CSVEVVARATYEQYF. The DNA of the CDR3 is TGCAGCGTTGAAGTGGTGGCCAGGGCAACCTACGAGCAGTACTTC. J is TRBJ2-7 and V is TRBV29-1; a weak D match, TRBD1 (5 bases). Trimming removed 1 base from V and 2 bases from J, with 15 bases in between. This CDR3 is built from 15 residues. From germline, CDR1 is SQVTM and CDR2 ANQGSEA.

As concerns this clone: Other DNA sequences of this sample code for an identical CDR3. The rearrangement joins TRBV27 to TRBJ2-7; D unclear. The V gene lost 6 bases and the J gene lost 2 bases, with 11 bases spanning the gap. The CDR3 contains 13 residues. Germline V gene data show CDR1 as MNHEY and CDR2 as SMNVEV (reference sequence). The CDR3 sequence is CASSSGGAYEQYF. As DNA, the CDR3 is TGTGCCAGCAGCTCGGGCGGCGCCTACGAGCAGTACTTC.

The chain uses TRBV11-2 and TRBJ2-7, with 7 bases identical to TRBD1. Germline V gene data show CDR1 as SGHAT and CDR2 as FQNNGV. CDR3 size: 15 residues. Losses at the gene ends were 5 bases for V and 1 base for J; bases not matched to a gene: 8. The CDR3 region has the DNA TGTGCCAGCAGCATTAACCGGGACAGTTCCTACGAGCAGTACTTC. Translating it yields CASSINRDSSYEQYF.

The chain carries TRBV11-2 and TRBJ2-2; 8 nucleotides match TRBD1. CDR1 and CDR2 (germline): SGHAT, FQNNGV. The CDR3 has 16 residues. The V segment lost 1 base and the J segment 6 bases; nucleotides outside the gene matches: 7. DNA for the CDR3: TGTGCCAGCAGCTTAGGCCCGGGACAGGCGGCCGGGGAGCTGTTTTTT. Amino acid sequence: CASSLGPGQAAGELFF.

J is TRBJ2-7 and V is TRBV28; D not certain. Germline V gene lookup returns CDR1 MDHEN and CDR2 SYDVKM. V lost 4 bases to trimming and J lost 6 bases, with 10 bases between them. The CDR3 runs 12 residues. The CDR3 sequence is CASSYGRREQYF. As DNA, the CDR3 is TGTGCCAGCAGTTACGGACGGCGCGAGCAGTACTTC.

This chain uses TRBV19 with TRBJ1-1; D remains unclear. CDR3 size: 16 residues. With 0 bases removed from V and 0 bases from J, the gap between germline ends came to 11 bases. Germline values: CDR1 LNHDA, CDR2 SQIVND (reference sequence). The CDR3 sequence: CASSIDREAVNTEAFF. DNA of the CDR3: TGTGCCAGTAGTATAGATCGGGAGGCGGTGAACACTGAAGCTTTCTTT.

The chain links TRBV11-2 to TRBJ2-1; possible D gene TRBD2, 5 bases. Germline assignment: CDR1 SGHAT and CDR2 FQNNGV. Trimming cost V 5 bases and J 4 bases, with 24 bases left between them. The length of the CDR3 is 18 residues. CDR3 nucleotides: TGTGCCAGCAGCCTTCCTACTCGGGATGGCAGCCTTTACAATGAGCAGTTCTTC. Protein product: CASSLPTRDGSLYNEQFF.

The rearrangement uses TRBV10-3 and TRBJ2-3; D remains unclear. Trimming shortened V by 0 bases and J by 2 bases, and 9 bases separated the two germline ends. From germline, CDR1 is ENHRY and CDR2 SYGVKD. There are 15 residues in the CDR3. For the CDR3, the DNA is TGTGCCATCAGTGAGTCGAACCCGTTCACAGATACGCAGTATTTT. It encodes CAISESNPFTDTQYF.

The chain is built from TRBV7-9 and TRBJ2-1; 9 bases are a match to TRBD2. After removal of 1 base from V and 9 bases from J, the junction contained 10 bases not matched to a gene. The CDR3 runs to 16 residues. The germline CDR1 and CDR2 sequences are SEHNR and FQNEAQ (reference sequence). This CDR3 reads CASSLGLREGRGEQFF. For the CDR3, the DNA is TGTGCCAGCAGCTTAGGGCTGCGGGAGGGCCGGGGTGAGCAGTTCTTC.

The chain combines TRBV6-1 with TRBJ1-2; TRBD1 agrees at 7 bases. CDR3 size: 14 residues. Germline V gene data show CDR1 as MNHNS and CDR2 as SASEGT. V lost 2 bases to trimming and J lost 3 bases; unmatched junction nucleotides: 3. The CDR3 nucleotides are TGTGCCAGCAGTGAACTACAGGGGTACTATGGCTACACCTTC. It specifies CASSELQGYYGYTF.

V is TRBV27 and J is TRBJ2-7, with unresolved D. The CDR3 is made up of 13 amino acids. The V end was cut by 4 bases, the J end by 1 base, with 8 bases between. Germline values: CDR1 MNHEY, CDR2 SMNVEV (reference sequence). The CDR3 sequence: CASSSELSYEQYF. In DNA, the CDR3 is TGTGCCAGCAGTTCGGAGCTATCCTACGAGCAGTACTTC.

The rearrangement joins TRBV7-6 to TRBJ1-1, with D tentatively TRBD1 (6 bases). Trimming pared 5 bases from V and 5 bases from J, leaving 15 bases between. CDR1 is SGHVS and CDR2 is FNYEAQ in the germline V gene. The CDR3 runs 14 residues. The CDR3 here is CASSATGMRTEAFF. The CDR3 nucleotides are TGTGCCAGCAGCGCCACAGGGATGAGGACTGAAGCTTTCTTT.

This chain uses TRBV2 with TRBJ2-7; D perhaps matches TRBD1 (6 bases). The CDR3 runs 14 residues. The V end was cut by 6 bases, the J end by 4 bases, with 16 bases between. Germline V gene lookup returns CDR1 SNHLY and CDR2 FYNNEI. The CDR3 region has the DNA TGTGCCAGCAGATTACAGGGTTTTGGTTACGAGCAGTACTTC. It yields the protein CASRLQGFGYEQYF.

The chain recombines TRBV9 with TRBJ2-3, with TRBD2 matching over 13 bases. Germline CDR1 reads SGDLS; CDR2 reads YYNGEE. The CDR3 loop spans 15 amino acids. Trimming cost V 4 bases and J 3 bases; bases outside gene matches: 2. The CDR3 loop reads CASSPTSGRTDTQYF. CDR3 in DNA: TGTGCCAGCAGCCCGACTAGCGGGAGGACAGATACGCAGTATTTT. Using reference TRBV9 and TRBJ2-3 for the parts outside the CDR3, the full variable domain is DSGVTQTPKHLITATGQRVTLRCSPRSGDLSVYWYQQSLDQGLQFLIQYYNGEERAKGNILERFSAQQFPDLHSELNLSSLELGDSALYFCASSPTSGRTDTQYFGPGTRLTVL.

This clone was observed a single time. This sequence joins TRBV4-3 and TRBJ2-3; the D gene is possibly TRBD2 (6 bases). Germline CDR1 LGHNA, CDR2 YSLEER. The CDR3 spans 15 residues. Trimming left V 1 base short and J 2 bases short, with 10 bases between. The CDR3: CASSQGDSFTDTQYF. The CDR3, as DNA: TGCGCCAGCAGCCAAGGGGACTCCTTCACAGATACGCAGTATTTT.

In the case of this clone: At the DNA level, this CDR3 is encoded by other sequences in the same sample as well. The chain recombines TRBV9 with TRBJ2-7; D gene ambiguous. Trimming took 4 bases from V and 0 from J, leaving 8 bases between them. CDR1 and CDR2 from the germline V gene are SGDLS and YYNGEE. The CDR3 extends over 13 amino acids. CDR3 in amino acids: CASSPELSYEQYF. In nucleotides, the CDR3 is TGTGCCAGCAGCCCCGAGCTCTCCTACGAGCAGTACTTC.

The chain uses TRBV19 and TRBJ1-4; no firm D call. This CDR3 region has 13 residues. V gave up 6 bases and J gave up 5 bases, with 10 bases separating them. Looked up from germline, CDR1 is LNHDA and CDR2 is SQIVND (reference sequence). CDR3 amino acids: CASSQGPNEKLFF. CDR3 DNA sequence: TGTGCCAGTAGCCAAGGACCAAATGAAAAACTGTTTTTT.

This chain connects TRBV15 to TRBJ1-2; D possibly corresponds to TRBD1 (6 bases). The CDR3 is 17 amino acids. V shed 5 bases and J shed 1 base, with 20 bases lying between them. Germline V gives CDR1 LNHNV, CDR2 YYDKDF (reference sequence). CDR3 sequence (DNA): TGTGCCACCAGCCCCACTGGTGGAGGGACATTTAACTATGGCTACACCTTC. Its translation: CATSPTGGGTFNYGYTF. Variable domain in full (rest from reference TRBV15 and TRBJ1-2): DAMVIQNPRYQVTQFGKPVTLSCSQTLNHNVMYWYQQKSSQAPKLLFHYYDKDFNNEADTPDNFQSRRPNTSFCFLDIRSPGLGDTAMYLCATSPTGGGTFNYGYTFGSGTRLTVV.

J is TRBJ1-1 and V is TRBV9; D is perhaps TRBD1 (5 bases). CDR1 SGDLS and CDR2 YYNGEE come from the germline V gene. Trimming removed 4 bases at V and 1 base at J, with 20 bases between. The CDR3 is made up of 17 amino acids. CDR3 sequence: CASSTPRVGDANTEAFF. For the CDR3, the DNA is TGTGCCAGCAGCACCCCGAGGGTGGGGGATGCGAACACTGAAGCTTTCTTT. Filled out from reference TRBV9 and TRBJ1-1, the complete variable domain reads DSGVTQTPKHLITATGQRVTLRCSPRSGDLSVYWYQQSLDQGLQFLIQYYNGEERAKGNILERFSAQQFPDLHSELNLSSLELGDSALYFCASSTPRVGDANTEAFFGQGTRLTVV.

The chain has TRBV6-1 and TRBJ2-7, with TRBD2 matching over 11 bases. CDR3 length equals 16 residues. Trimming removed 2 bases from V and 4 bases from J; junction bases left unmatched: 7. Germline assignment: CDR1 MNHNS and CDR2 SASEGT. CDR3: CASSEWGTSGLYEQYF. The CDR3 DNA sequence: TGTGCCAGCAGTGAATGGGGGACTAGCGGCTTATACGAGCAGTACTTC.

The chain joins TRBV9 to TRBJ2-5; TRBD2 matches 7 bases. Germline V gives CDR1 SGDLS, CDR2 YYNGEE. This CDR3 is built from 13 residues. Trimming at V came to 2 bases and at J to 5 bases, leaving 3 bases not matched to a gene. DNA for the CDR3: TGTGCCAGCAGCGTCCGGGACTACGAGACCCAGTACTTC. This translates into CASSVRDYETQYF.

The gene calls are TRBV2 and TRBJ1-1; 7 bases map to TRBD1. The CDR3 spans 14 residues. With 4 bases clipped from V and 1 base from J, the junction kept 3 bases outside the gene matches. Per the germline V gene, CDR1 is SNHLY and CDR2 is FYNNEI. The chain's CDR3 is CASSGDRQNTEAFF. CDR3 DNA sequence: TGTGCCAGCAGTGGGGACAGACAGAACACTGAAGCTTTCTTT.

The rearrangement links TRBV28 to TRBJ1-2; D possibly corresponds to TRBD1 (5 bases). This CDR3 spans 13 amino acids. Germline-derived CDR1 and CDR2 are MDHEN and SYDVKM. V lost 2 bases and J 3 bases, leaving 7 bases between the germline ends. The CDR3 spells CASSLDSHYGYTF. The CDR3 region has the DNA TGTGCCAGCAGTTTAGACAGCCACTATGGCTACACCTTC.

The chain links TRBV10-3 to TRBJ1-2; the match to TRBD1 covers 11 bases. The CDR3 consists of 14 residues. The junction had 8 bases not matched to a gene; V was cut back by 11 bases and J by 3 bases. Germline V lookup: CDR1 ENHRY, CDR2 SYGVKD. As DNA, the CDR3 is TGTGCCGCCAGGGGACAGGGGGGGTACTATGGCTACACCTTC. Protein product: CAARGQGGYYGYTF.

The chain recombines TRBV4-1 with TRBJ1-1; 7 positions agree with TRBD1. This CDR3 region has 17 residues. The V segment lost 5 bases and the J segment 0 bases; nucleotides outside the gene matches: 12. Per germline, CDR1 MGHRA and CDR2 YSYEKL. DNA of the CDR3: TGCGCCAGCAGCTCGACCACATTGGGACAGCTGAACACTGAAGCTTTCTTT. This codes for CASSSTTLGQLNTEAFF.

J is TRBJ2-7 and V is TRBV10-3, with 7 nucleotides matching TRBD2. Germline CDR1 reads ENHRY; CDR2 reads SYGVKD. The CDR3 contains 16 residues. The ends lost 2 bases at V and 0 bases at J; junction bases unmatched: 7. CDR3 region: CAISEGEGTYSYEQYF. In nucleotides, the CDR3 is TGTGCCATCAGTGAGGGGGAGGGGACGTACTCCTACGAGCAGTACTTC.

This rearrangement joins TRBV30 to TRBJ2-7; D is unresolved. Germline V gives CDR1 GTSNPN, CDR2 SVGIG (reference sequence). Trimming pared 0 bases from V and 6 bases from J, leaving 12 bases between. The CDR3 sequence is 13 residues long. The CDR3 is CAWSVGSRREQYF. DNA of the CDR3: TGTGCCTGGAGTGTAGGCAGTCGGCGCGAGCAGTACTTC.

Turning to this clone: This specimen includes other DNA sequences encoding the same CDR3. This chain connects TRBV5-1 to TRBJ2-7; D is unresolved. The germline CDR1 and CDR2 sequences are SGHRS and YFSETQ. With 0 bases removed from V and 7 bases from J, the gap between germline ends came to 5 bases. The CDR3 extends over 11 amino acids. CDR3 sequence: CASSLGLEQYF. Here the CDR3 DNA reads TGCGCCAGCAGCTTGGGTCTGGAGCAGTACTTC. Full variable domain (missing parts from reference TRBV5-1 and TRBJ2-7): KAGVTQTPRYLIKTRGQQVTLSCSPISGHRSVSWYQQTPGQGLQFLFEYFSETQRNKGNFPGRFSGRQFSNSRSEMNVSTLELGDSALYLCASSLGLEQYFGPGTRLTVT.

The V and J genes are TRBV5-6 and TRBJ1-2; D is unclear. The CDR3 runs to 12 residues. The germline gives CDR1 SGHDT, CDR2 YYEEEE. V was shortened by 4 bases and J by 6 bases, with 10 bases between the two germline ends. Here the CDR3 reads CASSLLWNGYTF. The CDR3, as DNA: TGTGCCAGCAGCCTACTGTGGAATGGCTACACCTTC. Filled out from reference TRBV5-6 and TRBJ1-2, the complete variable domain reads DAGVTQSPTHLIKTRGQQVTLRCSPKSGHDTVSWYQQALGQGPQFIFQYYEEEERQRGNFPDRFSGHQFPNYSSELNVNALLLGDSALYLCASSLLWNGYTFGSGTRLTVV.

The chain carries TRBV19 and TRBJ2-1; TRBD1 matches at 10 bases. The V gene end was trimmed by 6 bases and the J gene end by 8 bases; junction bases not matched to a gene: 10. The CDR3 has 15 amino acids. Germline CDR1 is LNHDA and CDR2 is SQIVND (reference sequence). The CDR3 coding sequence is TGTGCCAGTAGGCCCCGGGACAGGGGATTCGATGAGCAGTTCTTC. This encodes CASRPRDRGFDEQFF.

For this clone: Other DNA sequences from this sample encode an identical CDR3 as well. The chain combines TRBV4-1 with TRBJ1-1; D is unresolved. Germline CDR1 MGHRA, CDR2 YSYEKL. Trimming pared 3 bases from V and 2 bases from J, leaving 7 bases between. The CDR3 extends over 13 amino acids. CDR3 DNA: TGCGCCAGCAGCCAGGACCCAAACACTGAAGCTTTCTTT. This codes for CASSQDPNTEAFF.

Here the CDR3 DNA reads TGTGCCAGCAGTTGGGGACAGACTTACAATGAGCAGTTCTTC. As protein: CASSWGQTYNEQFF. The chain uses TRBV27 and TRBJ2-1, with 7 nucleotides matching TRBD1. The CDR3 is 14 amino acids. In germline, CDR1 is MNHEY, CDR2 SMNVEV (reference sequence). The V segment lost 4 bases and the J segment 4 bases; nucleotides outside the gene matches: 4.